This T cell receptor (beta chain) emerged from a study of metastatic and nonmetastatic thyroid tumors (dated by TCRdb to 2018 to 2020). In the study overall: Repertoires were compared across peripheral blood and tumor or nodule tissue samples from malignant and benign thyroid patients.

A distance of 1 base separates the germline ends of V and J, which lose 3 bases and 0 bases respectively. CDR3 length: 12 amino acids, cysteine to phenylalanine. Just the 36-base CDR3 DNA is kept, in frame starting at base 1. As encoded in the germline V gene, CDR1 is SGDLS while CDR2 is YYNGEE. At least ten counts were recorded for this clone. What this receptor recognizes is not known. No quality values exist for individual bases; no much larger clone is one base distant. The protocol used for the library was PCR. Sequenced on an Illumina HiSeq 4000. High-throughput sequencing was used to profile the TCR beta-chain CDR3 region of each patient. The authors' pipeline ran thus. CDR3 differences across clinicopathological groups were used to build a classifier for discriminating distant-metastatic papillary thyroid cancer patients. The Shannon index was used to measure repertoire diversity, and the Morisita-Horn index was used to measure how similar tumor and blood repertoires were. The public reads were run again by TCRdb, first through fastp at Q25 and then through MiXCR, and only productive beta chains were kept. What appears here as the V and J calls and clone size reflects TCRdb's work, not the paper's. The sample table records 35,000 to 45,000 clones; about 3.3% of these occur just once. 8% to 10% of the sample is in the top ten clones.

No patient had received any treatment before thyroid surgery. Patient clinical samples collected from about 2011 to 2019 were retrospectively analysed using T-cell receptor beta sequencing. Broad study findings and their caveats: In both blood and tumor samples, malignant tumors were reported to have significantly higher TCR beta diversity than benign nodules.

Material for sequencing was blood. The sequence was collected from a female donor with papillary thyroid cancer or a benign thyroid nodule (not recorded which). Some clones in this sample may be carry-over from other donors' samples. The rearranged chain carries TRBV9 and TRBJ1-3; no D segment can be confidently identified. The nucleotide sequence reads TGTGCCAGCAGCGACTCTGGAAACACCATATATTTT. Translated, it gives CASSDSGNTIYF.